This entry describes one TCR beta chain. The antigen is undetermined. Every donor was a healthy Caucasian. Trimming stripped 5 bases from V and 11 bases from J, with 25 bases between. There are 16 residues in the CDR3. Germline loops: CDR1 ENHRY, CDR2 SYGVKD. A universal primer binding site was introduced by template switching. The final cDNA contained unique molecular identifiers. MiXCR was run by TCRdb on the 5' RACE reads, yielding one entry per CDR3 protein. The table shows more than 1.5 million distinct CDR3 sequences, with about 32% occurring only once. This sample stems from a study of identical twins. Whole-study findings and limits: Reduced insertions were recorded for abundant cord blood beta clonotypes, with no such pattern in memory repertoires. Invariant MAIT and iNKT cells are populations that could partly confound zero-insertion analyses.

The gene calls are TRBV10-3 and TRBJ2-1; D is ambiguous. The source of this sequence is a newborn girl in good health. The sequenced sample was cord blood. The DNA of the CDR3 is TGTGCCATCAGTAAAATCCTAGAGCCCCCCCTCTACAAGCAGTTCTTC. Encoded protein: CAISKILEPPLYKQFF.